This T cell receptor (beta chain) was retrieved from a study of cytomegalovirus exposure and HLA in healthy donors. Points on this clone: A read error may produce the germline difference seen at one junction end.

The PCR made use of 60 Vbeta and 13 Jbeta primers. Libraries were prepared by immunoSEQ multiplex PCR; TCRdb keeps only in-frame clonotypes and omits some of them. The profile shows about 150,000 clones, approximately 80% of them singletons. Sequenced input: PBMCs. The receptor was isolated from a man in his forties in good health and CMV-seropositive.

The CDR3, as DNA: TGTGCCAGCAGCTTATCTAGCGGGAGAGAGAACCAGTACTTC. Translated: CASSLSSGRENQYF. V gene TRBV11-2 combines with J gene TRBJ2-5, with 10 nucleotides matching TRBD2. The CDR3 consists of 14 residues. CDR1 SGHAT and CDR2 FQNNGV come from the germline V gene.